Presented here are 29 T cell receptor beta chains from one specimen sequenced in a study of blood T cells in healthy people across ages. A second PCR of 7 to 11 cycles used a sample-barcoded 5' primer and a J-beta primer mix. TCRdb reprocessed the 5' RACE reads with MiXCR, giving one entry per CDR3 protein. The sample holds 1.2 million to 1.5 million distinct CDR3 sequences, approximately 59% seen once. The sample was blood. All receptors come from a man in his late teens or twenties in good health.

This rearrangement joins TRBV5-5 to TRBJ1-4; D is undetermined. This CDR3 region has 12 residues. V shed 1 base and J shed 4 bases, with 2 bases lying between them. Germline V gene sequence: CDR1 SGHKS, CDR2 YYEKEE (reference sequence). The CDR3 nucleotides are TGTGCCAGCAGCTTGAATAATGAAAAACTGTTTTTT. Protein product: CASSLNNEKLFF.

This chain links TRBV29-1 with TRBJ2-4, with D hard to call. The CDR3 contains 12 residues. Germline V gives CDR1 SQVTM, CDR2 ANQGSEA. The DNA of the CDR3 is TGCAGTGGTACACATGGATTGGACATTCAGTACTTC. Protein product: CSGTHGLDIQYF.

This chain links TRBV25-1 with TRBJ1-2; weak D call: TRBD1 (5 bases). V shed 3 bases and J shed 4 bases, with 15 bases lying between them. The CDR3 is made up of 15 amino acids. CDR1 and CDR2 from the germline V gene are MGHDK and SYGVNS. The CDR3 DNA follows: TGTGCCAGCAGTGAGGGACTACTGGATACCTATGGCTACACCTTC. The encoded protein is CASSEGLLDTYGYTF.

The genes are TRBV7-2 and TRBJ2-7; no clear D. This CDR3 contains 15 residues. From germline, CDR1 is SGHTA and CDR2 FQGNSA. V gave up 5 bases and J gave up 1 base, with 15 bases separating them. CDR3 in amino acids: CASSLLDGYSYEQYF. In DNA, the CDR3 is TGTGCCAGCAGCCTACTGGACGGGTATTCCTACGAGCAGTACTTC.

This clonotype was counted at least ten times. CDR3 region: CASSQTDTQYF. DNA for the CDR3: TGTGCCAGCAGCCAAACAGATACGCAGTATTTT. The chain is built from TRBV7-2 and TRBJ2-3; D is uncertain. The germline V gene has CDR1 SGHTA and CDR2 FQGNSA. This CDR3 has 11 residues. Deletions cut 5 bases from V and 3 bases from J, with 3 bases between.

The table lists this clonotype with a few counts. The chain uses TRBV4-1 and TRBJ1-3; 8 bases line up with TRBD1. Per the germline V gene, CDR1 is MGHRA and CDR2 is YSYEKL. Losses at the gene ends were 5 bases for V and 1 base for J; bases not matched to a gene: 4. There are 15 residues in the CDR3. This CDR3 is CASSAWTGSGNTIYF. The CDR3 region has the DNA TGCGCCAGCAGCGCATGGACAGGGTCTGGAAACACCATATATTTT.

Turning to this clonotype: One end of the junction varies from germline; a read error may be responsible. The rearrangement uses TRBV7-9 and TRBJ2-7; no firm D call. In germline, CDR1 is SEHNR, CDR2 FQNEAQ (reference sequence). The CDR3 loop spans 12 amino acids. The CDR3 DNA sequence: TGTGCCAGCAGTTTAGAACACCCAGAGCAGTACTTC. This codes for CASSLEHPEQYF.

This clonotype appeared a few times. The chain joins TRBV4-1 to TRBJ2-3, with D perhaps given as TRBD1 or TRBD2 (6 bases each). The CDR3 spans 14 residues. V lost 1 base and J lost 6, with 11 bases in between. The germline V gene encodes CDR1 MGHRA and CDR2 YSYEKL. The CDR3 loop reads CASSQGGDTDTQYF. DNA of the CDR3: TGCGCCAGCAGCCAAGGGGGGGACACCGATACGCAGTATTTT.

The chain carries TRBV20-1 and TRBJ1-5; D not resolved. Germline V gene lookup returns CDR1 DFQATT and CDR2 SNEGSKA (reference sequence). The CDR3 consists of 14 residues. V lost 3 bases to trimming and J lost 3 bases, with 12 bases between them. CDR3 in amino acids: CSASVGDANQPQHF. The CDR3 DNA is TGCAGTGCTAGCGTCGGGGATGCCAATCAGCCCCAGCATTTT.

The rearrangement uses TRBV11-2 and TRBJ2-7; D not resolved. V was trimmed by 0 bases and J by 5 bases, leaving 14 bases between them. The CDR3 runs 15 residues. Germline loops: CDR1 SGHAT, CDR2 FQNNGV. CDR3 protein: CASSLDLGGAHEQYF. The CDR3 DNA follows: TGTGCCAGCAGCTTAGATTTAGGCGGAGCCCACGAGCAGTACTTC.

The chain employs TRBV7-9 and TRBJ2-7; possible D gene TRBD1, 6 bases. V gave up 5 bases and J gave up 2 bases, with 13 bases separating them. The CDR3 has 14 residues. Per germline, CDR1 SEHNR and CDR2 FQNEAQ (reference sequence). The CDR3 is CASSKGTPTYEQYF. As DNA, the CDR3 is TGTGCCAGCAGCAAAGGGACACCAACCTACGAGCAGTACTTC.

V usage is TRBV6-6 and J usage is TRBJ2-3; no clear D gene. The CDR3 runs to 13 residues. V was shortened by 2 bases and J by 2 bases, with 5 bases between the two germline ends. Per germline, CDR1 MNHNY and CDR2 SVGAGI (reference sequence). CDR3 in DNA: TGTGCCAGCAGTTACGTCGACACAGATACGCAGTATTTT. Translating gives CASSYVDTDTQYF.

The chain is built from TRBV6-5 and TRBJ1-1, with 8 bases that match TRBD1. Germline CDR1 reads MNHEY; CDR2 reads SVGAGI. The CDR3 has 15 residues. V trimming: 6 bases; J trimming: 2 bases; junction bases outside the gene matches: 8. The CDR3 here is CASSAQGASNTEAFF. In DNA form, the CDR3 reads TGTGCCAGCAGCGCTCAGGGGGCCTCTAACACTGAAGCTTTCTTT.

Concerning this clonotype: One base away lies a much larger clone, so this may be a sequencing read error. The chain carries TRBV4-1 and TRBJ2-3, with no clear D. Germline V gives CDR1 MGHRA, CDR2 YSYEKL. The CDR3 runs 17 residues. For the CDR3, the DNA is TGCTCCAGCAGCCAAGGGCGGCTAGTTCAGACGCGAGATACGCAGTATTTT. Protein product: CSSSQGRLVQTRDTQYF.

The chain is built from TRBV10-1 and TRBJ1-2, with D possibly being TRBD1 (5 bases). CDR3 length: 17 residues. Trimming left V 3 bases short and J 4 bases short, with 21 bases between. The germline V gene has CDR1 WNHNN and CDR2 SYGVQD (reference sequence). CDR3 region: CASSDGRRAGPRYGYTF. The CDR3 DNA follows: TGCGCCAGCAGTGACGGTCGCAGGGCCGGTCCTCGCTATGGCTACACCTTC.

V is TRBV4-1 and J is TRBJ2-7; the match to TRBD2 covers 12 bases. J was trimmed by 4 bases and V by 0 bases; bases with no gene match: 7. There are 17 residues in the CDR3. The V gene's germline CDR1 is MGHRA and CDR2 YSYEKL. The CDR3: CASSQETRLAGEYEQYF. The CDR3 bases are TGCGCCAGCAGCCAAGAAACTAGACTAGCGGGAGAGTACGAGCAGTACTTC.

This clonotype was observed a handful of times. The V call is TRBV18, the J call TRBJ2-2; D call uncertain. CDR1 and CDR2 (germline): KGHSH, LQKENI. V shed 2 bases and J shed 1 base, with 5 bases lying between them. The CDR3 contains 14 residues. CDR3 amino acids: CASSPALNTGELFF. Written as DNA, the CDR3 is TGTGCCAGCTCACCAGCCCTGAACACCGGGGAGCTGTTTTTT.

V is TRBV20-1 and J is TRBJ2-1, with 7 bases matching TRBD2. This CDR3 has 15 amino acids. Germline V gives CDR1 DFQATT, CDR2 SNEGSKA (reference sequence). Germline trimming cut 1 base from V and 2 bases from J; bases unmatched to any gene: 5. Here the CDR3 DNA reads TGCAGTGCTAGAGCCCTAGCGGTAGCCTACAATGAGCAGTTCTTC. Translating gives CSARALAVAYNEQFF.

The chain employs TRBV5-1 and TRBJ1-3; D is uncertain. The V end was cut by 4 bases, the J end by 0 bases, with 14 bases between. The germline V gene encodes CDR1 SGHRS and CDR2 YFSETQ. The CDR3 is made up of 16 amino acids. The CDR3 sequence: CASSLNSPSSGNTIYF. For the CDR3, the DNA is TGCGCCAGCAGCCTAAACAGCCCAAGCTCTGGAAACACCATATATTTT. The whole variable domain, remainder taken from reference TRBV5-1 and TRBJ1-3, is KAGVTQTPRYLIKTRGQQVTLSCSPISGHRSVSWYQQTPGQGLQFLFEYFSETQRNKGNFPGRFSGRQFSNSRSEMNVSTLELGDSALYLCASSLNSPSSGNTIYFGEGSWLTVV.

Concerning this clonotype itself: One end of the junction fails to match germline, which may point to a read error. This chain joins TRBV27 and TRBJ1-2; D might be TRBD1 (5 bases). CDR1 MNHEY and CDR2 SMNVEV come from the germline V gene (reference sequence). This CDR3 comprises 15 residues. DNA of the CDR3: TGTGCCGGCAGTCCCTTGCCGGGGGGGATGTATGGCTACACCTTC. Its translation: CAGSPLPGGMYGYTF.

This clonotype was observed a handful of times. This sequence joins TRBV29-1 and TRBJ1-2, with TRBD1 as a possible D gene (6 bases). The germline gives CDR1 SQVTM, CDR2 ANQGSEA. The CDR3 runs to 14 residues. Trimming took 3 bases from V and 7 from J, leaving 18 bases between them. CDR3 nucleotides: TGCAGCGTTGACGGTGGGCAGGGGCCGCCTGGCTACACCTTC. Protein product: CSVDGGQGPPGYTF.

The chain joins TRBV5-1 to TRBJ2-5; weak D call: TRBD2 (5 bases). This CDR3 has 14 residues. Between the trimmed V and J ends, which lost 7 bases and 2 bases, there was a span of 15 bases. Germline V lookup: CDR1 SGHRS, CDR2 YFSETQ. For the CDR3, the DNA is TGCGCCAGCTCAGCGGTCCCACATCAAGAGACCCAGTACTTC. This codes for CASSAVPHQETQYF.

V usage is TRBV6-4 and J usage is TRBJ2-1, with D tentatively TRBD2 (7 bases). Trimming stripped 2 bases from V and 8 bases from J, with 13 bases between. Germline assignment: CDR1 MRHNA and CDR2 SNTAGT. CDR3 length: 14 amino acids. The CDR3 here is CASSDAGGGHEQFF. The DNA for the CDR3 is TGTGCCAGCAGTGACGCTGGCGGGGGCCATGAGCAGTTCTTC.

This clonotype appeared once. A read error may be the cause here, since a much bigger clone is one base away. The V call is TRBV12-3 or TRBV12-4, the J call TRBJ2-5, with D unclear. The CDR3 is made up of 12 amino acids. The V gene lost 7 bases and the J gene lost 11 bases, with 17 bases spanning the gap. The CDR3 DNA reads as TGTGCCAGCATTCTCGATAGTGTTGAGCAGTACTTC. Translation gives CASILDSVEQYF.

The V call is TRBV10-3, the J call TRBJ2-3, with D hard to call. The CDR3 is 12 amino acids. Germline CDR1 ENHRY, CDR2 SYGVKD. Trimming stripped 5 bases from V and 3 bases from J, with 6 bases between. The CDR3 sequence: CAISSMTDTQYF. The CDR3 DNA reads TGTGCCATCAGTTCTATGACAGATACGCAGTATTTT.

The gene calls are TRBV10-3 and TRBJ1-5; D uncertain. Trimming removed 2 bases from V and 6 bases from J, with 11 bases in between. The CDR3 consists of 14 residues. CDR1 is ENHRY and CDR2 is SYGVKD in the germline V gene. For the CDR3, the DNA is TGTGCCATCAGTGAGGGTCCGCTTGGTCAGCCCCAGCATTTT. Its translation is CAISEGPLGQPQHF.

V and J are TRBV13 and TRBJ1-3, with 11 positions matching TRBD1. Losses at the gene ends were 0 bases for V and 3 bases for J; bases not matched to a gene: 4. CDR1 is PRHDT, CDR2 FYEKMQ, per germline (reference sequence). The CDR3 is 17 residues long. The CDR3 DNA is TGTGCCAGCAGCTTAGGTCGGACAGGGGGCGGTGGAAACACCATATATTTT. Protein: CASSLGRTGGGGNTIYF.

This sequence joins TRBV28 and TRBJ2-1; 8 bases are shared with TRBD1. The CDR3 consists of 17 residues. Germline V gene data show CDR1 as MDHEN and CDR2 as SYDVKM. Trimming at V came to 2 bases and at J to 0 bases, leaving 6 bases not matched to a gene. The CDR3 sequence: CASSLPGTGSSYNEQFF. CDR3 nucleotides: TGTGCCAGCAGTTTACCTGGGACAGGCAGCTCCTACAATGAGCAGTTCTTC.

The sample holds a few counts of this clonotype. This rearrangement joins TRBV27 to TRBJ2-1; D ambiguous. The CDR3 totals 15 residues. Germline V gene data show CDR1 as MNHEY and CDR2 as SMNVEV (reference sequence). V was pared by 3 bases and J by 0 bases, with 9 bases between. In DNA, the CDR3 is TGTGCCAGCAGTTTGGCGAGACCCTCCTACAATGAGCAGTTCTTC. Translated: CASSLARPSYNEQFF.